This T cell receptor (beta chain) appears in the sequencing data of a study of blood T cell repertoires in COVID-19. Study summary: Symptom resolution, clearance, or two negative PCRs marked donors in Cohort 3 as recovered.

The assay was immunoSEQ multiplex PCR, and TCRdb's table has in-frame clones only and misses some. Of roughly 190,000 clones in the sample, roughly nine tenths were seen once. Living in 24 US areas, the participants were between roughly 18 and 89 years of age. Self-reported history from a screening survey and questionnaire set each donor's cohort. This CDR3 comprises 15 residues. J gave up 7 bases and V 0 bases, and 9 bases lay outside the gene matches. Germline CDR1 is SGHRS and CDR2 is YFSETQ. The TCR sequence derives from a middle-aged woman in a cohort exposed to, infected with or recovered from COVID-19 (not recorded which). The V and J genes are TRBV5-1 and TRBJ2-7; 8 bases agree with TRBD1. Sequencing input: PBMCs or T cells enriched from blood (not recorded which). CDR3 nucleotides: TGCGCCAGCAGCTTGGCCGGGCAGGGGGCGGGGGAGCAGTACTTC. Its protein is CASSLAGQGAGEQYF.